This T cell receptor beta chain was observed in a study of T cell repertoires in cytomegalovirus infection. The overall study: TCR beta signatures that were public indicated CMV infection and matching HLA type. Findings and limits, study-wide: Adding up the frequency of public TCR beta families identified people who carried CMV plus the relevant HLA. There were HLA-C-restricted CMV-specific TCR beta clonotypes dominating the ex vivo response.

Trimming took 4 bases from V and 4 from J, leaving 12 bases between them. This CDR3 is built from 13 residues. Germline V gene data show CDR1 as SQVTM and CDR2 as ANQGSEA. TCRdb passed the reads through MiXCR, listing each CDR3 protein once. The table shows about 200,000 distinct CDR3 sequences, with 9.5% occurring only once. This clonotype was detected many times. What it binds is not known. This clonotype was sampled from a human donor in good health (CMV status not recorded). Some clones in this sample may be carry-over from other donors' samples. Sequencing was carried out using PBMCs. This chain links TRBV29-1 with TRBJ2-3, with D perhaps TRBD1 (6 bases). The CDR3 nucleotides are TGCAGCGTTGGTCGAGGGGGAGCAGATACGCAGTATTTT. Its protein product is CSVGRGGADTQYF.